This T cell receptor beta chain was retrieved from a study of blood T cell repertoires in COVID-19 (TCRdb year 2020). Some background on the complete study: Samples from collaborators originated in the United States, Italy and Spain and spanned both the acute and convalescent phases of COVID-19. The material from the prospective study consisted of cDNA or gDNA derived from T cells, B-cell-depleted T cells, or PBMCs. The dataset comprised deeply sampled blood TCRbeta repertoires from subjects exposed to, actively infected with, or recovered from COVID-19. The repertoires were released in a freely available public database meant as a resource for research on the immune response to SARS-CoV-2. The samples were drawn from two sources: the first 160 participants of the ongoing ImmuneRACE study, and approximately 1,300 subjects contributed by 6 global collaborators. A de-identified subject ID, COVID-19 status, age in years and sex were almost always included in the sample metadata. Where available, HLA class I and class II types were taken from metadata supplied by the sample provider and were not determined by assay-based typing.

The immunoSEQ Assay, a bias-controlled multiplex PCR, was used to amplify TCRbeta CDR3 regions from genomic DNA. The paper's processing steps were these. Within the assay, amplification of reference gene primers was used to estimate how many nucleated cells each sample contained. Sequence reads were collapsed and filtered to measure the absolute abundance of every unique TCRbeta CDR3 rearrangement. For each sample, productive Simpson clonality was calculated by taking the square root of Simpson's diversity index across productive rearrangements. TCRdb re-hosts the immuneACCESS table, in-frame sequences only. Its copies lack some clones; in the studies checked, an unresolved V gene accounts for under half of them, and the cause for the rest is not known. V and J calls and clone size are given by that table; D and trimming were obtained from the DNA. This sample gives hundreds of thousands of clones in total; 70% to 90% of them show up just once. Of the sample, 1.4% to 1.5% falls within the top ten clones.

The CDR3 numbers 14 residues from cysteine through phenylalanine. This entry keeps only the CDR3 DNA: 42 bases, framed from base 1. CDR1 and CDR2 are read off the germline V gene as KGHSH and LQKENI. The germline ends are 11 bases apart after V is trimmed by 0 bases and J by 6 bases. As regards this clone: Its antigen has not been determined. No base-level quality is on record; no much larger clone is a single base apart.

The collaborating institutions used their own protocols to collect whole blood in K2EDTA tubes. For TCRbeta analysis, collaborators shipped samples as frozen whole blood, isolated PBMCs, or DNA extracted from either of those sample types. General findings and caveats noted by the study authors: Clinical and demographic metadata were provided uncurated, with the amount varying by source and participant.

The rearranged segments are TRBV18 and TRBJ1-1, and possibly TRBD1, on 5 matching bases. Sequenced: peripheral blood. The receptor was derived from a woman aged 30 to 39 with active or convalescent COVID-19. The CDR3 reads CASSPPIDRAEAFF. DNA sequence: TGTGCCAGCTCACCACCGATAGACAGAGCTGAAGCTTTCTTT.